One sample yielded the 13 T cell receptor beta chains listed below, sequenced in a study of T cell responses to AZD1222 COVID-19 vaccine. The repertoire was sequenced with immunoSEQ multiplex PCR; TCRdb's copy has only in-frame clones and lacks some. Among 130,000 to 150,000 clones listed, around 90% were seen once. Specimen: peripheral blood, collected on day 0 of AZD1222 vaccination. These receptors came from an adult in good health.

The chain recombines TRBV23-1 with TRBJ2-7; 8 bases are a match to TRBD1. TRBV23-1 is an ORF, with its function uncertain. The junction had 8 bases not matched to a gene; V was cut back by 2 bases and J by 2 bases. The CDR3 covers 16 residues. The CDR3 DNA follows: TGCGCCAGCAGTCAACCCCCCCGGACAGGGACCTACGAGCAGTACTTC. This sequence encodes CASSQPPRTGTYEQYF.

This clone was seen once. This chain uses TRBV28 with TRBJ2-3, with D unresolved. Germline CDR1 reads MDHEN; CDR2 reads SYDVKM. This CDR3 has 17 amino acids. Trimming cost V 5 bases and J 1 base, with 19 bases left between them. The CDR3 spells CASSPYLGFVGTDTQYF. The CDR3, as DNA: TGTGCCAGCAGTCCCTACCTTGGGTTTGTCGGCACAGATACGCAGTATTTT.

This chain connects TRBV4-1 to TRBJ1-5; tentative D call: TRBD1 (6 bases). Trimming shortened V by 4 bases and J by 2 bases, and 18 bases separated the two germline ends. This CDR3 spans 17 amino acids. Germline CDR1 reads MGHRA; CDR2 reads YSYEKL. DNA of the CDR3: TGCGCCAGCAGCCCTTTAGGGGGTGGAAACGGCAATCAGCCCCAGCATTTT. Translated: CASSPLGGGNGNQPQHF.

The V gene is TRBV2, the J gene TRBJ2-7; D not resolved. The V end was cut by 5 bases, the J end by 4 bases, with 15 bases between. This CDR3 is 14 amino acids long. Germline V lookup: CDR1 SNHLY, CDR2 FYNNEI. The CDR3 sequence is CASSTPEVLYEQYF. CDR3 DNA: TGTGCCAGCAGTACCCCTGAAGTCTTATACGAGCAGTACTTC.

Only a few counts were recorded for this clone. The chain combines TRBV9 with TRBJ1-1; D remains ambiguous. Germline V gives CDR1 SGDLS, CDR2 YYNGEE. The CDR3 is 15 residues long. With 0 bases removed from V and 4 bases from J, the gap between germline ends came to 13 bases. The DNA of the CDR3 is TGTGCCAGCAGCGTAGGTGTGGGTGGAGGCACTGAAGCTTTCTTT. Its translation: CASSVGVGGGTEAFF.

The chain has TRBV28 and TRBJ2-5, with 8 positions matching TRBD1. This CDR3 contains 14 residues. Trimming at V came to 6 bases and at J to 1 base, leaving 4 bases not matched to a gene. Germline V gives CDR1 MDHEN, CDR2 SYDVKM. CDR3 nucleotide sequence: TGTGCCAGCAGCGCGGACAGGGTCCAAGAGACCCAGTACTTC. It yields the protein CASSADRVQETQYF.

The chain is built from TRBV11-2 and TRBJ1-2; D call uncertain. This CDR3 spans 14 amino acids. V lost 1 base and J 3 bases, leaving 9 bases between the germline ends. Germline CDR1 SGHAT, CDR2 FQNNGV. In DNA form, the CDR3 reads TGTGCCAGCAGCTTAGTACACGGTGACTATGGCTACACCTTC. Encoded protein: CASSLVHGDYGYTF.

This clone has only one observation. This sequence joins TRBV15 and TRBJ1-4; the D is unclear. CDR1 is LNHNV and CDR2 is YYDKDF in the germline V gene (reference sequence). The CDR3 runs 14 residues. Trimming took 2 bases from V and 8 from J, leaving 12 bases between them. CDR3 coding DNA: TGTGCCACCAGCAGACCGATCATGCGGGAAAAACTGTTTTTT. It yields the protein CATSRPIMREKLFF.

This clone was counted a single time. This chain's CDR3 is CASTKQGSSYNEQFF. As DNA, the CDR3 is TGTGCCAGCACCAAACAGGGGAGCTCCTACAATGAGCAGTTCTTC. V gene TRBV2 combines with J gene TRBJ2-1; 7 nucleotides align to TRBD1. The length of the CDR3 is 15 residues. CDR1 is SNHLY, CDR2 FYNNEI, per germline. V lost 7 bases and J lost 0; bases outside the gene matches: 6.

The chain is built from TRBV30 and TRBJ1-1; the match to TRBD1 covers 8 bases. The J segment lost 5 bases and the V segment lost 2 bases, leaving 1 base of the junction unmatched. Germline V gene data show CDR1 as GTSNPN and CDR2 as SVGIG (reference sequence). The CDR3 contains 12 residues. In DNA form, the CDR3 reads TGTGCCTGGAGTCACAGGGGGACTGAAGCTTTCTTT. Translating it yields CAWSHRGTEAFF.

This chain uses TRBV27 with TRBJ2-7; D remains ambiguous. With 0 bases removed from V and 6 bases from J, the gap between germline ends came to 9 bases. The CDR3 runs 13 residues. CDR1 and CDR2 (germline): MNHEY, SMNVEV (reference sequence). CDR3: CASSLSSVSEQYF. As DNA, the CDR3 is TGTGCCAGCAGTTTATCCTCAGTTAGCGAGCAGTACTTC.

In regard to this clone: This same CDR3 is encoded by further DNA sequences in the sample. The genes are TRBV2 and TRBJ1-3; D is unclear. This CDR3 is 12 amino acids long. Trimming took off 6 bases at V and 3 bases at J, with 6 bases between the two ends. CDR1 SNHLY and CDR2 FYNNEI come from the germline V gene. The CDR3 loop reads CASRAGGNTIYF. Here the CDR3 DNA reads TGTGCCAGCAGGGCAGGTGGAAACACCATATATTTT.

The V gene is TRBV19, the J gene TRBJ2-1; no clear D. The CDR3 sequence is 12 residues long. V was pared by 3 bases and J by 2 bases, with 2 bases between. From germline, CDR1 is LNHDA and CDR2 SQIVND (reference sequence). The CDR3 DNA follows: TGTGCCAGTAGTATTACCTACAATGAGCAGTTCTTC. It encodes CASSITYNEQFF.